The rows below give T cell receptor beta chains drawn from one sample of a study of blood T cell repertoires in COVID-19. Profiling relied on immunoSEQ multiplex PCR, and the TCRdb table lists in-frame clones only, not all of them. The sample shows more than 90,000 clones, around 85% of them seen only once. The source material was peripheral blood. The source is a human donor in a cohort sampled during active COVID-19. The CDR3 runs from the conserved cysteine through the conserved F or W. Each record gives: CDR3 protein, CDR3 DNA, clone size, D gene, J gene, V gene. D genes are given only for firm matches. Clone size is stated in some rows and not others, as once, few, many or a class when expanded.

CDR3: CATSLALTYEQYF
DNA: TGTGCCACCTCCCTAGCCCTAACTTACGAGCAGTACTTC
size: .
D: .
J: TRBJ2-7
V: TRBV10-3

CDR3: CASTPPGAGQETQYF
DNA: TGTGCCAGCACCCCCCCGGGTGCGGGCCAAGAGACCCAGTACTTC
size: .
D: .
J: TRBJ2-5
V: TRBV28

CDR3: CAISTSGGLRYEQYF
DNA: TGTGCCATCTCGACTAGCGGGGGCCTCCGATACGAGCAGTACTTC
size: .
D: TRBD2
J: TRBJ2-7
V: TRBV10-3

CDR3: CASSQESLPGTGFTYEQYF
DNA: TGCGCCAGCAGCCAAGAATCTCTTCCCGGGACAGGCTTCACCTACGAGCAGTACTTC
size: .
D: TRBD1
J: TRBJ2-7
V: TRBV4-3

CDR3: CASSLDPRGEETQYF
DNA: TGTGCCAGCAGCTTGGATCCCCGAGGAGAAGAGACCCAGTACTTC
size: once
D: .
J: TRBJ2-5
V: TRBV5-4

CDR3: CASSTAGGYNQPQHF
DNA: TGTGCCAGCAGTACCGCAGGGGGCTACAATCAGCCCCAGCATTTT
size: once
D: TRBD1
J: TRBJ1-5
V: TRBV27

CDR3: CASSQKTGQGYTF
DNA: TGTGCCAGCAGCCAGAAAACAGGGCAAGGCTACACCTTC
size: .
D: .
J: TRBJ1-2
V: TRBV2

CDR3: CANTLPPPTTNTEAFF
DNA: TGTGCCAACACTCTGCCCCCCCCGACAACTAACACTGAAGCTTTCTTT
size: .
D: .
J: TRBJ1-1
V: TRBV5-4

CDR3: CASSERLAALNEQFF
DNA: TGTGCCAGCAGCGAACGACTAGCGGCTCTCAATGAGCAGTTCTTC
size: .
D: TRBD2
J: TRBJ2-1
V: TRBV9

CDR3: CASSTRGYEQYF
DNA: TGTGCCAGCAGTACCAGGGGGTACGAGCAGTACTTC
size: .
D: TRBD1
J: TRBJ2-7
V: TRBV7-2

CDR3: CASSLGDRVSPLHF
DNA: TGTGCCAGCAGCTTAGGGGACAGGGTCTCACCCCTCCACTTT
size: .
D: TRBD1
J: TRBJ1-6
V: TRBV7-8

CDR3: CASSLATGSNEKLFF
DNA: TGTGCCAGCAGCTTGGCTACCGGGAGTAATGAAAAACTGTTTTTT
size: .
D: .
J: TRBJ1-4
V: TRBV5-4

CDR3: CASSQDPDPGYGYTF
DNA: TGCGCCAGCAGCCAAGATCCCGACCCGGGCTATGGCTACACCTTC
size: once
D: .
J: TRBJ1-2
V: TRBV4-3

CDR3: CTSSQATDSYEQYF
DNA: TGCACCAGCAGCCAAGCGACAGATTCCTACGAGCAGTACTTC
size: .
D: .
J: TRBJ2-7
V: TRBV1

CDR3: CASSLDRSNSPLHF
DNA: TGTGCCAGCAGTTTAGACAGATCCAATTCACCCCTCCACTTT
size: .
D: .
J: TRBJ1-6
V: TRBV28

CDR3: CACTPTDRGGDTEAFF
DNA: TGTGCCTGTACTCCCACGGACAGGGGAGGGGACACTGAAGCTTTCTTT
size: .
D: TRBD1
J: TRBJ1-1
V: TRBV30

CDR3: CASSLRRTNEKLFF
DNA: TGTGCCAGCAGCTTGCGGAGGACTAATGAAAAACTGTTTTTT
size: .
D: .
J: TRBJ1-4
V: TRBV7-2

CDR3: CAWSGTSGGEQFF
DNA: TGTGCCTGGAGCGGGACTAGCGGGGGTGAGCAGTTCTTC
size: .
D: TRBD2
J: TRBJ2-1
V: TRBV30